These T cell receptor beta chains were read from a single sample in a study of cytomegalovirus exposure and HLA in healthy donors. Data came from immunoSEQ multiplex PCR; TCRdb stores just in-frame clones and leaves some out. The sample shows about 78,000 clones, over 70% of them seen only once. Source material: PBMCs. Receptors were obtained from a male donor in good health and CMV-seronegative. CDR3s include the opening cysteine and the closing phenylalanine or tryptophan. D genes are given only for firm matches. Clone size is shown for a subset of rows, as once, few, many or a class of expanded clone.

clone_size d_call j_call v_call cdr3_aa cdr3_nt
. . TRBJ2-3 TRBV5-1 CASRLAVGSVPGQYF TGCGCCAGCAGGTTAGCGGTGGGCTCCGTTCCGGGGCAGTATTTT
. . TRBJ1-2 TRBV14 CASSTRRSSSYTF TGTGCCAGCAGCACCCGACGGTCTAGTAGCTACACCTTC
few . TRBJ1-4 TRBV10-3 CAISIQEKLFF TGTGCCATCAGTATCCAGGAAAAACTGTTTTTT
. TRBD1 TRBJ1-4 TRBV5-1 CASTSGTGINEKLFF TGCGCCAGCACATCCGGGACAGGGATTAATGAAAAACTGTTTTTT
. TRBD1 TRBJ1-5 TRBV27 CASRTGGQGFGQPQHF TGTGCCAGCAGGACGGGGGGACAGGGGTTCGGTCAGCCCCAGCATTTT
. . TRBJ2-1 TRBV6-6 CASRILNRGYNEQFF TGTGCCAGCAGAATTCTAAACCGGGGGTACAATGAGCAGTTCTTC
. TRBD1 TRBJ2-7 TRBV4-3 CASSQDWTGIYEQYF TGCGCCAGCAGCCAAGATTGGACAGGGATTTACGAGCAGTACTTC
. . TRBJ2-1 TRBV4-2 CASSQGRGSADNEQFF TGTGCCAGCAGCCAAGGTCGGGGGTCTGCGGACAATGAGCAGTTCTTC
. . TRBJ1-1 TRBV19 CASSFHLQGRGTEAFF TGTGCCAGTAGTTTCCATCTCCAGGGTCGTGGCACTGAAGCTTTCTTT
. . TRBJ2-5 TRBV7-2 CASSGAVSLKTQYF TGTGCCAGCAGCGGAGCGGTCAGTCTGAAGACCCAGTACTTC
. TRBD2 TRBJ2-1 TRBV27 CAVGRALYNEQFF TGTGCCGTTGGGAGGGCCCTTTACAATGAGCAGTTCTTC
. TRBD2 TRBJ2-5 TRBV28 CASSLWGAGGRETQYF TGTGCCAGCAGTTTATGGGGAGCGGGGGGCCGAGAGACCCAGTACTTC
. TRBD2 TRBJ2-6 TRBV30 CAWSPLGRGWAAGANVLTF TGTGCCTGGAGTCCCCTTGGGAGGGGATGGGCTGCTGGGGCCAACGTCCTGACTTTC
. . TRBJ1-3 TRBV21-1 CASSGRWGTVPACSGNTIYF TGTGCCAGCAGCGGGCGGTGGGGGACAGTCCCCGCATGCTCTGGAAACACCATATATTTT
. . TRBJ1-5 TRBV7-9 CASSSGDPGLQPQHF TGTGCCAGCAGCTCTGGGGATCCAGGGCTTCAGCCCCAGCATTTT
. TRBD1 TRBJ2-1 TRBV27 CASSLGRGRFNEQFF TGTGCCAGCAGTTTGGGCAGGGGGCGGTTCAATGAGCAGTTCTTC
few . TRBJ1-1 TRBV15 CATSPRLQGAEAFF TGTGCCACCAGTCCTCGCTTACAGGGAGCTGAAGCTTTCTTT
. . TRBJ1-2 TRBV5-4 CASSSQGASGYTF TGTGCCAGCAGCTCCCAGGGTGCTTCTGGCTACACCTTC
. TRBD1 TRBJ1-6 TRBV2 CASTTQGSDSPLHF TGTGCCAGCACCACACAGGGGTCTGATTCACCCCTCCACTTT
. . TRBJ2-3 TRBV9 CAGAPDISDTQYF TGTGCCGGGGCCCCGGACATTTCGGATACGCAGTATTTT
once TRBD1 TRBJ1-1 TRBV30 CAWSAGTGVGEAFF TGTGCCTGGAGCGCCGGGACAGGGGTCGGTGAAGCTTTCTTT
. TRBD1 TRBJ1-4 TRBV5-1 CASSLHGTAEKLFF TGCGCCAGCAGTCTCCACGGGACAGCTGAAAAACTGTTTTTT
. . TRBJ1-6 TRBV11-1 CASSFVLYNSPLHF TGTGCCAGCAGCTTCGTCCTGTATAATTCACCCCTCCACTTT
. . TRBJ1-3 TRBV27 CASSLSRQAGNTIYF TGTGCCAGCAGTTTATCGAGACAAGCTGGAAACACCATATATTTT
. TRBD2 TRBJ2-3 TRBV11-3 CASSQRGARTDTQYF TGTGCCAGCAGCCAGCGGGGGGCCCGCACAGATACGCAGTATTTT
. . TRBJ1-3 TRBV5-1 CASSWGSSDTGNTIYF TGCGCCAGCAGCTGGGGCTCATCGGATACCGGAAACACCATATATTTT
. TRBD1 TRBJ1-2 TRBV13 CASSFSQTGLVSGYTF TGTGCCAGCAGCTTTTCCCAGACAGGGCTCGTAAGTGGCTACACCTTC
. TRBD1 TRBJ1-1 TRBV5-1 CASSLGGTGVITEAFF TGCGCCAGCAGCTTGGGTGGGACAGGGGTCATCACTGAAGCTTTCTTT
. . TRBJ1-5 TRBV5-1 CASSLAGYSNQPQNF TGCGCCAGCAGCTTGGCCGGGTATAGCAATCAGCCCCAGAATTTT
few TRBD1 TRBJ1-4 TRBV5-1 CASSALTGGKEKLFF TGCGCCAGCAGCGCGTTGACAGGGGGTAAGGAAAAACTGTTTTTT
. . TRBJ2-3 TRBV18 CASSPPLADTQYF TGTGCCAGCTCACCACCGTTAGCGGATACGCAGTATTTT
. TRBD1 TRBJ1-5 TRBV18 CASSPGTGYGQPQHF TGTGCCAGCTCACCAGGGACAGGGTACGGTCAGCCCCAGCATTTT
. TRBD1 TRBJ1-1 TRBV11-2 CASSLLGQGNTEAFF TGTGCCAGCAGCTTACTCGGACAGGGGAACACTGAAGCTTTCTTT
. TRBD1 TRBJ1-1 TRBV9 CASSLTGARNTEAFF TGTGCCAGCAGCTTAACAGGGGCTAGGAACACTGAAGCTTTCTTT
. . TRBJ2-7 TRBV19 CASSLDSISYEQYF TGTGCCAGTAGCCTAGACAGCATATCCTACGAGCAGTACTTC
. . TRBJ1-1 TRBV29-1 CSAGSDSLNTEAFF TGCAGCGCCGGATCGGACAGCTTGAACACTGAAGCTTTCTTT
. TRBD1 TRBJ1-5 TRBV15 CATSRGTGTGNQPQHF TGTGCCACCAGCAGAGGAACCGGGACAGGCAATCAGCCCCAGCATTTT
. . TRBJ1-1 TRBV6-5 CASSPTGRTEAFF TGTGCCAGCAGTCCTACAGGGCGCACTGAAGCTTTCTTT
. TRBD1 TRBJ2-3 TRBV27 CASSFQGTTGPLTDTQYF TGTGCCAGCAGTTTCCAGGGGACGACAGGGCCACTCACAGATACGCAGTATTTT
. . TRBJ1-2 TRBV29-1 CSVLYSRLDYGYTF TGCAGCGTTTTGTACAGTCGGTTGGACTATGGCTACACCTTC
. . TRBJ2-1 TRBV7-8 CASSFQLGALEEFF TGTGCCAGCAGCTTTCAACTAGGAGCTTTGGAGGAGTTCTTC
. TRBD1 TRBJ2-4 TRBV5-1 CASSLAGGAAKNIQYF TGCGCCAGCAGCTTGGCAGGGGGCGCAGCCAAAAACATTCAGTACTTC
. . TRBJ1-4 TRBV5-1 CASSSTVPGVEKLFF TGCGCCAGCAGCTCGACAGTCCCTGGGGTTGAAAAACTGTTTTTT
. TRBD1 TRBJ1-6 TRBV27 CASSLNRGTDSPLHF TGTGCCAGCAGTTTAAACAGGGGGACGGACTCACCCCTCCACTTT
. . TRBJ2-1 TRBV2 CASRRMTPGGEQFF TGTGCCAGCCGCCGAATGACCCCCGGGGGTGAGCAGTTCTTC
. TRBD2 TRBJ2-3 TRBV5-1 CASSLSSGEDTQYF TGCGCCAGCAGCTTGTCTAGCGGGGAGGATACGCAGTATTTT
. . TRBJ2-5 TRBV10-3 CAINQGGGETQYF TGTGCCATCAACCAGGGAGGGGGAGAGACCCAGTACTTC
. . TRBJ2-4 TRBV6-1 CASSEALGGGNIQYF TGTGCCAGCAGTGAAGCCCTGGGGGGAGGAAACATTCAGTACTTC
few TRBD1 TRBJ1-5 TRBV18 CASSPRKPGTGLHNQPQHF TGTGCCAGCTCACCACGGAAGCCTGGGACAGGGCTCCACAATCAGCCCCAGCATTTT
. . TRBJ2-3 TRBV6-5 CASSYEGVDTQYF TGTGCCAGCAGTTACGAGGGGGTGGATACGCAGTATTTT
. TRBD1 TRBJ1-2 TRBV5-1 CASSPKTGTGDPYGYTF TGCGCCAGCAGCCCAAAAACCGGGACAGGGGACCCCTATGGCTACACCTTC
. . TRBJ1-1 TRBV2 CATHLRTSTEYTEAFF TGTGCCACCCACCTCCGTACCTCAACGGAGTACACTGAAGCTTTCTTT
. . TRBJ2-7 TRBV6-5 CASKDSISSYEQYF TGTGCCAGCAAGGACAGCATTAGCTCCTACGAGCAGTACTTC
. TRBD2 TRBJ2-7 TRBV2 CASSGLGMYEQYF TGTGCCAGCTCGGGACTAGGGATGTACGAGCAGTACTTC
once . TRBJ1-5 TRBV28 CASSFHRGEGETQPQHF TGTGCCAGCAGTTTTCATCGTGGTGAGGGAGAAACTCAGCCCCAGCATTTT
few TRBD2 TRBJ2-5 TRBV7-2 CASMGLAGGYQETQYF TGTGCCAGCATGGGACTAGCGGGAGGGTACCAAGAGACCCAGTACTTC
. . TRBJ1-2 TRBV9 CASSGPEVRYGYTF TGTGCCAGCAGCGGTCCGGAGGTGCGCTATGGCTACACCTTC
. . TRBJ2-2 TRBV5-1 CASRVTGGGGSGELFF TGCGCCAGTCGGGTGACAGGTGGAGGTGGGTCCGGGGAGCTGTTTTTT
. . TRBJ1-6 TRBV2 CASSEAQRVQSPLHF TGTGCCAGCAGTGAAGCGCAGAGGGTCCAGTCACCCCTCCACTTT
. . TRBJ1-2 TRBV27 CASSLNRDYGYTF TGTGCCAGCAGTCTCAATCGGGACTATGGCTACACCTTC